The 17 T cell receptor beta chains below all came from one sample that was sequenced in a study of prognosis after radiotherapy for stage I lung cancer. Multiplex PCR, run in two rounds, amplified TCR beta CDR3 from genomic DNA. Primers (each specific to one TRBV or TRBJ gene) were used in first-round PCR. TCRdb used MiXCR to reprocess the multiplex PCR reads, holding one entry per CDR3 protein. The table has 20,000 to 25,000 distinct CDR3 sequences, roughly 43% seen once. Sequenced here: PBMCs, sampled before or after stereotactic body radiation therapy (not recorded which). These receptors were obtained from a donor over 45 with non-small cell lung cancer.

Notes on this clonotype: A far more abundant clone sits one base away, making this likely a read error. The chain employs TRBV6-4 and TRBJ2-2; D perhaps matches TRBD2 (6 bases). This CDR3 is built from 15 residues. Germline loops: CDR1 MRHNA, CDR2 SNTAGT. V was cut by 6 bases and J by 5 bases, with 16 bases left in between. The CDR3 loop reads CASSFTTSGTGELFF. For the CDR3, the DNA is TGTGCCAGCAGCTTTACGACTAGTGGTACCGGGGAGCTGTTTTTT.

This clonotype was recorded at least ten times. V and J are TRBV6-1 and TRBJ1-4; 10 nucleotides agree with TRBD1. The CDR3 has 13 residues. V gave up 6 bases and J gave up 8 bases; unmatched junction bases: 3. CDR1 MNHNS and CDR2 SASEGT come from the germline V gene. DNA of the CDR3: TGTGCCAGCAGGGACAGGGGGAGCGAAAAACTGTTTTTT. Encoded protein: CASRDRGSEKLFF.

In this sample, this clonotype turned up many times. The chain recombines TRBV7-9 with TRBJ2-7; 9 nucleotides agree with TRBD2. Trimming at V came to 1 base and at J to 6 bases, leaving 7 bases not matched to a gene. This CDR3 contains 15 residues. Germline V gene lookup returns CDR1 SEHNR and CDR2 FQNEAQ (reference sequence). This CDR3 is CASSLEAGGPGEQYF. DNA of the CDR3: TGTGCCAGCAGCTTAGAGGCGGGGGGGCCCGGCGAGCAGTACTTC.

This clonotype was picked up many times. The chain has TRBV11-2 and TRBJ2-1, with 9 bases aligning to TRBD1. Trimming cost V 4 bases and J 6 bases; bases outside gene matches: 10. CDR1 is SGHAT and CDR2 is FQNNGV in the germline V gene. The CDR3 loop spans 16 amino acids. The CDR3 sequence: CASSSRPGQGSNEQFF. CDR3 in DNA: TGTGCCAGCAGCTCTCGGCCGGGACAGGGATCCAATGAGCAGTTCTTC.

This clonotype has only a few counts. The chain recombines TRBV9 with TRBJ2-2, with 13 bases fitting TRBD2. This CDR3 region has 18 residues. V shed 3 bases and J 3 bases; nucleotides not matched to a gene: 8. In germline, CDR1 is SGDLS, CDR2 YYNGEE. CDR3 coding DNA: TGTGCCAGCAGCGACTCGACTAGCGGGGGGCTCGACACCGGGGAGCTGTTTTTT. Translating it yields CASSDSTSGGLDTGELFF.

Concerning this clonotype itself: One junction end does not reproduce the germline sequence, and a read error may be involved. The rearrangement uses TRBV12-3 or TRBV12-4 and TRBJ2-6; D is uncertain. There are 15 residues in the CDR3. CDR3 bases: TGTGCCAGCAGTTTAGTCCTATCTGGTGCCAACGTCCTGACTTTC. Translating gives CASSLVLSGANVLTF.

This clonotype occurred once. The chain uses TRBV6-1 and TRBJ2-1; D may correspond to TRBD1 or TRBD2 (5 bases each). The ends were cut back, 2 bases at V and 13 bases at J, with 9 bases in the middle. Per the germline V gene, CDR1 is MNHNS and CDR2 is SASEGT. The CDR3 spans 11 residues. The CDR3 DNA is TGTGCCAGCAGTGAAAGGGACGGTCAGTTCTTC. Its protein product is CASSERDGQFF.

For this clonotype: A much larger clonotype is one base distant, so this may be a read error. The CDR3 is CAISYVSGSTSEQFF. CDR3 nucleotides: TGTGCCATCAGTTACGTTAGCGGGAGCACCAGTGAGCAGTTCTTC. The rearrangement links TRBV6-2 or TRBV6-3 to TRBJ2-1; 9 nucleotides line up with TRBD2. This CDR3 spans 15 amino acids. Germline V gene sequence: CDR1 MNHEY, CDR2 SVGEGT.

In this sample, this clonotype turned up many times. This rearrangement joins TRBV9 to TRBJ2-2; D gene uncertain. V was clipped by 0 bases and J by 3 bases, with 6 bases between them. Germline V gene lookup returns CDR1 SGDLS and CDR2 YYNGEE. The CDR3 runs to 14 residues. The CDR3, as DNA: TGTGCCAGCAGCGTAGACTCTTACACCGGGGAGCTGTTTTTT. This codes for CASSVDSYTGELFF.

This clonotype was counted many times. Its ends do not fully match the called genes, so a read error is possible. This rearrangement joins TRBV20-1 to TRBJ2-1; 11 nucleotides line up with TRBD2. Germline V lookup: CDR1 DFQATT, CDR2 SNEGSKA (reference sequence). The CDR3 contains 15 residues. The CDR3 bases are TGCAGTGCTAGAGTCCCGACTAGCGGGAATTCACGGTGGGTCTTC. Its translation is CSARVPTSGNSRWVF.

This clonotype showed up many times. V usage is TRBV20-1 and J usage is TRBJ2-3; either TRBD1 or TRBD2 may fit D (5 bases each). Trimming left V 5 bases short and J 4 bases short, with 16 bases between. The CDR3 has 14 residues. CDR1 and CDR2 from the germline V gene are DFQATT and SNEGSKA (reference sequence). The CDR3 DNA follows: TGCAGTGCTCGTTCTGGGGGAGAAGCAGATACGCAGTATTTT. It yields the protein CSARSGGEADTQYF.

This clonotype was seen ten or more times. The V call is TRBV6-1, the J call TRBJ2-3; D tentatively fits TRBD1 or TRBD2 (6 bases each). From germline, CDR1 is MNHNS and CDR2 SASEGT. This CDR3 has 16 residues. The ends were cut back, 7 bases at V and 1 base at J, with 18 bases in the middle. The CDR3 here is CASTDPGRGRTDTQYF. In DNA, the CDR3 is TGTGCCAGCACCGACCCGGGCCGGGGGCGCACAGATACGCAGTATTTT.

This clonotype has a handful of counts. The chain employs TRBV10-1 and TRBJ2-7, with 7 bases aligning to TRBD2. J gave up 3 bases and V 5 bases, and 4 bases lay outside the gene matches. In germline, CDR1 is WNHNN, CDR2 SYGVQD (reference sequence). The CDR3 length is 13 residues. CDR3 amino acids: CASSSGDHYEQYF. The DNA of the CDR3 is TGCGCCAGCAGTAGCGGGGACCACTACGAGCAGTACTTC.

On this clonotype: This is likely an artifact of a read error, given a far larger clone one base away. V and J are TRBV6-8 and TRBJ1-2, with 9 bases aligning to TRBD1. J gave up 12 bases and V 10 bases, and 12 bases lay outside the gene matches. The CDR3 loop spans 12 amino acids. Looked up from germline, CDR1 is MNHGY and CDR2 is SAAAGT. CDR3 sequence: CAIRDSDRGNTF. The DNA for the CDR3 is TGTGCCATCAGAGATTCGGACAGGGGAAACACCTTC.

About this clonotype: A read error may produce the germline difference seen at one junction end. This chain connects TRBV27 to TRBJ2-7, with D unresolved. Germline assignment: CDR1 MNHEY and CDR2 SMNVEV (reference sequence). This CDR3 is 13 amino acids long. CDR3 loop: CASSLSTGYEKYF. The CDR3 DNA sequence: TGTGCCAGCAGTTTATCGACTGGCTACGAGAAGTACTTC.

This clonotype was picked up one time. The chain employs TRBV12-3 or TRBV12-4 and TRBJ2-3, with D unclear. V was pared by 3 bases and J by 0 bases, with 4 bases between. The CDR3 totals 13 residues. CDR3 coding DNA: TGTGCCAGCAGTTTCGCGAGCACAGATACGCAGTATTTT. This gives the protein CASSFASTDTQYF.

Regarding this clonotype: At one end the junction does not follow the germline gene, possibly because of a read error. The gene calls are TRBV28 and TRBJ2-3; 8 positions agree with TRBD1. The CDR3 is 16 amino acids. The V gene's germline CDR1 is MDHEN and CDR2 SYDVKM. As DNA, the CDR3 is TGTGCCAGCAGCCCCAGGACAGGGTTGCTCACAGATACTCAGTATTTT. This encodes CASSPRTGLLTDTQYF. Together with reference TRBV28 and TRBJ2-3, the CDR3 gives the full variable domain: DVKVTQSSRYLVKRTGEKVFLECVQDMDHENMFWYRQDPGLGLRLIYFSYDVKMKEKGDIPEGYSVSREKKERFSLILESASTNQTSMYLCASSPRTGLLTDTQYFGPGTRLTVL.